Below are 16 T cell receptor beta chains sequenced from a single sample in a study of OX40 agonist ivuxolimab in advanced cancers. This table comes from immunoSEQ multiplex PCR, and its TCRdb copy is limited to in-frame clones, with some not included. Of about 70,000 clones listed, 75% to 90% are singletons. Sequencing used CD4+ or CD8+ T cells sorted from blood, obtained in a trial of the OX40 agonist ivuxolimab. All receptors come from an adult with an advanced solid tumor such as melanoma, head and neck, liver or kidney cancer.

The V and J genes are TRBV19 and TRBJ2-6; D perhaps matches TRBD2 (6 bases). The CDR3 runs to 15 residues. Trimming removed 2 bases at V and 7 bases at J, with 12 bases between. CDR1 is LNHDA and CDR2 is SQIVND in the germline V gene (reference sequence). The CDR3 reads CASSIRPRDANVLTF. The CDR3 nucleotides are TGTGCCAGTAGTATAAGGCCGCGGGATGCCAACGTCCTGACTTTC.

The chain joins TRBV11-2 to TRBJ1-1; TRBD1 aligns across 8 bases. Looked up from germline, CDR1 is SGHAT and CDR2 is FQNNGV. V gave up 6 bases and J gave up 1 base; unmatched junction bases: 7. This CDR3 is 15 amino acids long. The CDR3 DNA sequence: TGTGCCAGCAGACCACGGACAGGGACGAACACTGAAGCTTTCTTT. It translates to CASRPRTGTNTEAFF.

The chain carries TRBV6-5 and TRBJ2-1; D may match TRBD1 or TRBD2 (7 bases each). Germline CDR1 MNHEY, CDR2 SVGAGI. The V end was cut by 8 bases, the J end by 4 bases, with 15 bases between. CDR3 length: 14 residues. CDR3 protein: CASRQGLSYNEQFF. In nucleotides, the CDR3 is TGTGCCAGCCGACAGGGACTATCGTACAATGAGCAGTTCTTC.

The V call is TRBV30, the J call TRBJ2-2; TRBD2 matches 8 bases. From germline, CDR1 is GTSNPN and CDR2 SVGIG (reference sequence). V shed 3 bases and J 4 bases; nucleotides not matched to a gene: 4. The CDR3 spans 14 residues. The CDR3 spells CAWSGTRSTGELFF. The DNA of the CDR3 is TGTGCCTGGAGCGGGACTAGGAGCACCGGGGAGCTGTTTTTT.

V gene TRBV4-1 combines with J gene TRBJ2-2, with D maybe TRBD1 (6 bases). Trimming left V 1 base short and J 0 bases short, with 12 bases between. Germline V gene sequence: CDR1 MGHRA, CDR2 YSYEKL. The CDR3 is 17 residues long. CDR3 nucleotides: TGCGCCAGCAGCCAAGCAGGGGCAGACACGAACACCGGGGAGCTGTTTTTT. Translating it yields CASSQAGADTNTGELFF.

The chain employs TRBV7-8 and TRBJ2-1; 10 bases line up with TRBD2. Germline V gene lookup returns CDR1 SGHVS and CDR2 FQNEAQ. Unmatched junction bases numbered 11, after V lost 7 bases and J lost 5 bases. The CDR3 length is 16 residues. CDR3 nucleotides: TGTGCCAGCACTACTAGAGGGACTAGCGTGCACAATGAGCAGTTCTTC. Protein product: CASTTRGTSVHNEQFF.

This chain uses TRBV11-3 with TRBJ2-3; D unclear. Between the trimmed V and J ends, which lost 5 bases and 0 bases, there was a span of 12 bases. Germline CDR1 is SGHNT and CDR2 is YENEEA. CDR3 length: 15 residues. The CDR3 protein is CASSQFLDSTDTQYF. The DNA for the CDR3 is TGTGCCAGCAGCCAATTCTTGGACAGCACAGATACGCAGTATTTT.

This chain connects TRBV28 to TRBJ1-1, with 8 bases matching TRBD1. Germline V gene sequence: CDR1 MDHEN, CDR2 SYDVKM. This CDR3 spans 12 amino acids. V was clipped by 7 bases and J by 10 bases; unmatched bases: 8. This chain's CDR3 is CASILAGGRAFF. In DNA, the CDR3 is TGTGCCAGCATCTTAGCAGGGGGCAGAGCTTTCTTT. Using reference TRBV28 and TRBJ1-1 for the parts outside the CDR3, the full variable domain is DVKVTQSSRYLVKRTGEKVFLECVQDMDHENMFWYRQDPGLGLRLIYFSYDVKMKEKGDIPEGYSVSREKKERFSLILESASTNQTSMYLCASILAGGRAFFGQGTRLTVV.

This clone was observed a few times. The chain is built from TRBV6-1 and TRBJ2-7, with D perhaps TRBD2 (6 bases). Trimming left V 6 bases short and J 0 bases short, with 15 bases between. This CDR3 is 15 amino acids long. Germline CDR1 MNHNS, CDR2 SASEGT. The CDR3 DNA reads as TGTGCCAGCAGGAGGGGACTGGCAAGCTCCTACGAGCAGTACTTC. It yields the protein CASRRGLASSYEQYF.

The rearrangement uses TRBV19 and TRBJ1-1; possible D gene TRBD1, 5 bases. V dropped 1 base and J dropped 0 bases, with 15 bases sitting between them. Germline V lookup: CDR1 LNHDA, CDR2 SQIVND (reference sequence). The CDR3 contains 17 residues. CDR3 region: CASSIGGGFLMNTEAFF. The CDR3 bases are TGTGCCAGTAGTATAGGGGGGGGGTTTTTGATGAACACTGAAGCTTTCTTT. The whole variable domain, remainder taken from reference TRBV19 and TRBJ1-1, is DGGITQSPKYLFRKEGQNVTLSCEQNLNHDAMYWYRQDPGQGLRLIYYSQIVNDFQKGDIAEGYSVSREKKESFPLTVTSAQKNPTAFYLCASSIGGGFLMNTEAFFGQGTRLTVV.

In its sample, this clone was seen a few times. This chain connects TRBV7-6 to TRBJ1-4; D is ambiguous. Between the trimmed V and J ends, which lost 1 base and 0 bases, there was a span of 9 bases. This CDR3 has 16 amino acids. Germline V gene sequence: CDR1 SGHVS, CDR2 FNYEAQ. CDR3 protein: CASSLDVAATNEKLFF. The CDR3 region has the DNA TGTGCCAGCAGCTTAGATGTCGCTGCAACTAATGAAAAACTGTTTTTT.

The chain has TRBV28 and TRBJ2-3; TRBD2 matches at 9 bases. Germline CDR1 reads MDHEN; CDR2 reads SYDVKM. Trimming at V came to 3 bases and at J to 1 base, leaving 11 bases not matched to a gene. The CDR3 loop spans 18 amino acids. In nucleotides, the CDR3 is TGTGCCAGCAGTTTTTTAGGCCTAGCGGGAATGGGCACAGATACGCAGTATTTT. It codes for CASSFLGLAGMGTDTQYF.

V and J are TRBV18 and TRBJ1-3, with 7 positions matching TRBD1. V lost 1 base and J lost 4; bases outside the gene matches: 10. The CDR3 is 17 residues long. Germline V lookup: CDR1 KGHSH, CDR2 LQKENI. The CDR3 reads CASSPLPDRAGGNTIYF. The CDR3 DNA reads TGTGCCAGCTCACCACTTCCCGACAGGGCAGGAGGAAACACCATATATTTT.

The CDR3 DNA reads TGTGCCAGCAGTTACGAATCGGGGGTGAGTCAGCCCCAGCATTTT. This translates into CASSYESGVSQPQHF. V is TRBV6-6 and J is TRBJ1-5; maybe TRBD1 (5 bases). The V and J ends lost 2 bases and 6 bases respectively, with 14 bases between them. The CDR3 is 15 amino acids. Per the germline V gene, CDR1 is MNHNY and CDR2 is SVGAGI (reference sequence).

The V gene is TRBV11-2, the J gene TRBJ2-7, with 9 bases identical to TRBD1. Germline CDR1 and CDR2: SGHAT and FQNNGV. Trimming removed 4 bases from V and 5 bases from J; junction bases left unmatched: 6. CDR3 length equals 14 residues. CDR3 bases: TGTGCCAGCAGCTCACAGGGGGCGGTCCACGAGCAGTACTTC. Protein: CASSSQGAVHEQYF. The whole variable domain, filled in from reference TRBV11-2 and TRBJ2-7, reads EAGVAQSPRYKIIEKRQSVAFWCNPISGHATLYWYQQILGQGPKLLIQFQNNGVVDDSQLPKDRFSAERLKGVDSTLKIQPAKLEDSAVYLCASSSQGAVHEQYFGPGTRLTVT.

V and J are TRBV19 and TRBJ2-1; D gene unclear. This CDR3 region has 11 residues. V was clipped by 6 bases and J by 7 bases, with 7 bases between them. Per germline, CDR1 LNHDA and CDR2 SQIVND (reference sequence). DNA for the CDR3: TGTGCCAGTAGCCCCTCGAATGAGCAGTTCTTC. It codes for CASSPSNEQFF.